This TCR beta chain was obtained from a study of metastatic and nonmetastatic thyroid tumors. At the level of the study: Both malignant and benign thyroid patients supplied peripheral blood and tumor or nodule tissue samples, across which the repertoires of these patients were then compared.

Authors' processing steps: CDR3 was compared across clinicopathological groups, and the resulting differences were used to build a distant-metastasis classifier for papillary thyroid cancer. TCRdb reassembled clones from the PCR reads with MiXCR. The authors' filters were not applied to this entry. The table shows approximately 84,000 clones, with approximately 15% occurring only once. Study conclusions and caveats: When malignant thyroid tumors were compared with benign nodules, TCR beta diversity was reportedly significantly higher in the malignant tumors. This held in both blood and tumor samples.

None of the patients had undergone any treatment ahead of thyroid surgery. This clone was counted many times. The target antigen is unknown. Germline CDR1 reads SGHRS; CDR2 reads YFSETQ. Germline trimming cut 3 bases from V and 5 bases from J; bases unmatched to any gene: 5. CDR3 size: 13 residues. This clonotype was obtained from a female donor with papillary thyroid cancer or a benign thyroid nodule (not recorded which). Some clones in this sample may be carry-over from other donors' samples. The chain carries TRBV5-1 and TRBJ2-7, with TRBD1 matching over 7 bases. The sample was blood. CDR3 protein: CASSYRGVNEQYF. CDR3 sequence (DNA): TGCGCCAGCAGCTACAGGGGTGTGAACGAGCAGTACTTC.